This T cell receptor beta chain was identified in a study of blood T cell repertoires in COVID-19. This clone was seen a few times. The method was immunoSEQ multiplex PCR; TCRdb's version includes in-frame clones alone and lacks a portion of them. The top ten clones hold 12% of a sample with about 24,000 clones, approximately 90% of them seen once. V shed 8 bases and J 4 bases; nucleotides not matched to a gene: 7. The CDR3 has 13 amino acids. CDR1 and CDR2 from the germline V gene are MNHEY and SMNVEV (reference sequence). Sequencing was done on a sample of peripheral blood. This chain connects TRBV27 to TRBJ1-2; 7 bases line up with TRBD1. The TCR comes from an elderly woman with active or convalescent COVID-19. CDR3 nucleotides: TGTGCCAGCTATCGAGGGGGCGGCTATGGCTACACCTTC. It yields the protein CASYRGGGYGYTF.